The T cell receptor beta chain under discussion was sequenced for a study of cytomegalovirus exposure and HLA in healthy donors. The overall study: A previous analysis identified approximately 110 million unique TCR beta sequences derived from around 180 million T cells.

Researchers ran the PCR with 60 Vbeta and 13 Jbeta primers. The data were produced by immunoSEQ multiplex PCR, yet TCRdb's version contains in-frame clones alone and is incomplete. In the table there are hundreds of thousands of clones, under 80% of which are singletons. Of note for this clone: What it binds is unknown.

At collection, donors were nominally healthy, but unrecorded immune exposures were probable. Overall study results and limits: Confirmation was obtained in vitro that a few CMV-associated chains are specific for CMV antigens. Further analysis was carried out later, and it showed several of the most significant clusters appearing linked to common viral pathogens.

CDR3 length: 15 residues. Germline lookup yields CDR1 MDHEN and CDR2 SYDVKM. Trimming took 5 bases from V and 2 from J; bases not matched to a gene: 8. Sequenced: PBMCs. This clonotype was sampled from a female donor in good health and CMV-seronegative. This chain links TRBV28 with TRBJ2-5, with 7 bases identical to TRBD2. In DNA form, the CDR3 reads TGTGCCAGCAGTGGGGGAGGGGCAGGGCAAGAGACCCAGTACTTC. This codes for CASSGGGAGQETQYF. The variable domain in full, completed from reference TRBV28 and TRBJ2-5, reads DVKVTQSSRYLVKRTGEKVFLECVQDMDHENMFWYRQDPGLGLRLIYFSYDVKMKEKGDIPEGYSVSREKKERFSLILESASTNQTSMYLCASSGGGAGQETQYFGPGTRLLVL.